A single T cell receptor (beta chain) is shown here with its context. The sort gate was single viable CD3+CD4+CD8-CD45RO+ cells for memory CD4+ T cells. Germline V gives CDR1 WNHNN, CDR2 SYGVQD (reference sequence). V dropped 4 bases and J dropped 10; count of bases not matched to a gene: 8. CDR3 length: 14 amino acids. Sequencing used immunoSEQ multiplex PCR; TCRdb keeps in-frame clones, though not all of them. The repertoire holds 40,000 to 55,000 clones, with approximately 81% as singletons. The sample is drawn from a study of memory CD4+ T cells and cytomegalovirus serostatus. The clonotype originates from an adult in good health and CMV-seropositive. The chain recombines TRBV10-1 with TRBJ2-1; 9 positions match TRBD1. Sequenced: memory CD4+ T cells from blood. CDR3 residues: CASSGTGAYSEQFF. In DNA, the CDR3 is TGCGCCAGCAGTGGGACAGGGGCTTATTCGGAGCAGTTCTTC.